One TCR beta chain is described in this entry. What it recognizes is unknown. This entry belongs to a study of T-cell reconstitution after alpha-beta-depleted transplantation in children. Germline CDR1 reads SGHRS; CDR2 reads YFSETQ. The CDR3 runs 15 residues. After removal of 4 bases from V and 4 bases from J, the junction contained 6 bases not matched to a gene. The TCRbeta library was prepared with unique molecular identifiers. TCRdb re-derived calls from the PCR reads in MiXCR, one entry per CDR3 protein. The table includes approximately 110,000 distinct CDR3 sequences, 23% detected once. Findings and caveats of the study: Once a year had passed after transplant, T-cell counts and diversity came mostly from newly produced T cells. It was reported that alpha-beta T cells came from several hundred expanded graft clones (about two months after transplant).

The TCR was taken from a male patient aged 2-15 years who had a stem cell transplant for chronic granulomatous disease, so the T cells may come from the graft donor. The chain has TRBV5-1 and TRBJ2-2; 8 positions match TRBD1. The input for sequencing was PBMCs, mostly from graft donor cells, taken 180 days after TCRalphabeta/CD19-depleted stem cell transplant. CDR3 in DNA: TGCGCCAGCAGCCTCCGGACAGGGACCACCGGGGAGCTGTTTTTT. Protein: CASSLRTGTTGELFF.